This T cell receptor beta chain appears in the sequencing data of a study of cytomegalovirus exposure and HLA in healthy donors. The V gene lost 0 bases and the J gene lost 2 bases, with 7 bases spanning the gap. The CDR3 extends over 14 amino acids. The germline CDR1 and CDR2 sequences are MNHEY and SVGAGI. Both 60 Vbeta primers and 13 Jbeta primers went into the PCR. The protocol was immunoSEQ multiplex PCR, while the TCRdb copy is restricted to in-frame clones and leaves out a portion. The sample contains 210,000 or so clones, 70% to 90% of which appear only once. This clone occurred a few times. The receptor was derived from a girl aged 2-10 years in good health and CMV-seronegative. V and J are TRBV6-5 and TRBJ1-1; D not resolved. Sequencing was performed on PBMCs. The CDR3 DNA sequence: TGTGCCAGCAGTTACTCGTCGAGAAACACTGAAGCTTTCTTT. Translated, it gives CASSYSSRNTEAFF.